This is a list of T cell receptor beta chains from one sample in a study of T cells in localized non-small cell lung cancer. TCRdb keeps only in-frame clones here, not all; method: immunoSEQ multiplex PCR. In the table there are tens of thousands of clones, 82% of which are singletons. This specimen consisted of peripheral blood, obtained before any cancer treatment. These receptors came from a male donor aged 60 or older with stage III squamous cell lung carcinoma. Each CDR3 is given with its conserved first and last residue. D genes are given only for firm matches. Size tells how often a clone was seen (once, few, many) or the class of an expanded clone, and some rows leave it out.

>TRBV9|TRBD1|.|TRBJ1-4
TGTGCCAGCAGCTCAGGGGGGACTAATGAAAAACTGTTTTTT
CASSSGGTNEKLFF
>TRBV7-2|.|.|TRBJ2-2
TGTGCCAGCAGCCCGGGACTGACGAACACCGGGGAGCTGTTTTTT
CASSPGLTNTGELFF
>TRBV2|.|.|TRBJ2-1
TGTGCCAGCAGTGGTCTAGCTCCTAATGAGCAGTTCTTC
CASSGLAPNEQFF
>TRBV6-1|.|.|TRBJ2-7
TGTGCCAGCAGCGGGAGTTACGAGCAGTACTTC
CASSGSYEQYF
>TRBV6-5|.|.|TRBJ1-1
TGTGCCAGCAGTCGGGGAGTGGGGTTCGAAGCTTTCTTT
CASSRGVGFEAFF
>TRBV15|TRBD2|.|TRBJ2-7
TGTGCCACCAGCAGAGATACTCCACTAGCGGGAAGGGAGCAGTACTTC
CATSRDTPLAGREQYF
>TRBV2|.|.|TRBJ1-2
TGTGCCAGCAGATTCCAGGGTGATAGCTATGGCTACACCTTC
CASRFQGDSYGYTF
>TRBV19|.|.|TRBJ2-7
TGTGCCAGTAGTCCCCGACAGAACTCCTACGAGCAGTACTTC
CASSPRQNSYEQYF
>TRBV5-1|TRBD1|.|TRBJ1-2
TGCGCCAGCAGCCCTAATCTATCCGGGACAGGGGGCGATGGCTACACCTTC
CASSPNLSGTGGDGYTF
>TRBV11-2|.|.|TRBJ2-6
TGTGCCAGCAGCTCTTACTCCGGCGGCAGCTCTGGGGCCAACGTCCTGACTTTC
CASSSYSGGSSGANVLTF
>TRBV2|.|.|TRBJ1-1
TGTGCCAGCAGTGAAGGGGTGGGCACTGAAGCTTTCTTT
CASSEGVGTEAFF
>TRBV6-1|TRBD1|.|TRBJ1-6
TGTGCCAGCAGTGAAAGACAGGGAGGGAGTTCACCCCTCCACTTT
CASSERQGGSSPLHF
>TRBV19|.|.|TRBJ1-1
TGTGCCAGTAGTTGGGGGTCGGTTGAAGCTTTCTTT
CASSWGSVEAFF
>TRBV15|.|.|TRBJ2-7
TGTGCCACCAGCAGGGCTTCCGGGGCGGAGTCCTACGCGCAGTACTTC
CATSRASGAESYAQYF
>TRBV7-2|.|.|TRBJ1-1
TGTGCCAGCAGCTTACAGATCAGGGATGGGGCTGAAGCTTTCTTT
CASSLQIRDGAEAFF
>TRBV9|TRBD1|few|TRBJ1-4
TGTGCCAGCAGCGTTAATCCGACAGGGAACGAAAAACTGTTTTTT
CASSVNPTGNEKLFF